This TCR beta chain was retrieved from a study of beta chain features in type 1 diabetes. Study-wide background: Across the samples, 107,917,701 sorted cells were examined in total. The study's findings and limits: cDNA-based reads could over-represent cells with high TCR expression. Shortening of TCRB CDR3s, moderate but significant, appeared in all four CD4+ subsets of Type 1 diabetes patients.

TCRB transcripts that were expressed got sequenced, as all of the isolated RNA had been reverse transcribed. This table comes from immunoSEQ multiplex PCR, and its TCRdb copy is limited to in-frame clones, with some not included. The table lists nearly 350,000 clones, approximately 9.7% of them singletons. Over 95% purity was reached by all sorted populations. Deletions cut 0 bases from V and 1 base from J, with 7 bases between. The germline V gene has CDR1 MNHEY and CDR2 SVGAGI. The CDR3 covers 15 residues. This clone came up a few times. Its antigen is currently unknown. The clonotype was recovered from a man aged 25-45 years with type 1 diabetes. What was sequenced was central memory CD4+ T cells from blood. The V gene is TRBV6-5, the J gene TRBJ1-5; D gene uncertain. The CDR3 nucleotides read TGTGCCAGCAGTTACTCTAAGAACAGCAATCAGCCCCAGCATTTT. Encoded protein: CASSYSKNSNQPQHF.